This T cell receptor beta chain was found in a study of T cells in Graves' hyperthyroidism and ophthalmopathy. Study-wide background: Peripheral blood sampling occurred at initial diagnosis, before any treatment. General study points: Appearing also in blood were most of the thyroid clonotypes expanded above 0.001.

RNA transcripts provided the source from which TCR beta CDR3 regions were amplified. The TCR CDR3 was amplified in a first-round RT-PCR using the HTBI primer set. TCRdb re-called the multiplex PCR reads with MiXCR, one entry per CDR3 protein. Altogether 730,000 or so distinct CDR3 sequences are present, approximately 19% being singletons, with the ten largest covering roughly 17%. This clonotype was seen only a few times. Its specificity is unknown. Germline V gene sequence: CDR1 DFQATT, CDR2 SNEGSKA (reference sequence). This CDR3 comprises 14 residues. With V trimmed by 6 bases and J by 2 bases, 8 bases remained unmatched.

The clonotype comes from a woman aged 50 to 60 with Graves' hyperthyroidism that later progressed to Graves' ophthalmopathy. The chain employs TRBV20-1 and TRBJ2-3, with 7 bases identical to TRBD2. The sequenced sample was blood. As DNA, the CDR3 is TGCAGTGCCGACGGGGGGTCGGACACAGATACGCAGTATTTT. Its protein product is CSADGGSDTDTQYF.